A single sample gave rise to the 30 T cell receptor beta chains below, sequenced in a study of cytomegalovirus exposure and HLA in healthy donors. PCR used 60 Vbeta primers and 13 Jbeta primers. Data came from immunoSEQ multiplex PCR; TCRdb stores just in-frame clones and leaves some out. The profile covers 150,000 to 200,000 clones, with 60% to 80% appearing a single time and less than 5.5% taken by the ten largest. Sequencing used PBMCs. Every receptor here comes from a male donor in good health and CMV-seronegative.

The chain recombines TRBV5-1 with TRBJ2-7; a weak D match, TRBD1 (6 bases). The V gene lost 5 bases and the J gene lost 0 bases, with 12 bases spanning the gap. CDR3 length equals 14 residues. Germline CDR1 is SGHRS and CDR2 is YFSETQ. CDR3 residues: CASRGDTSSYEQYF. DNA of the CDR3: TGCGCCAGCAGGGGGGACACAAGCTCCTACGAGCAGTACTTC.

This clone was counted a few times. The chain's CDR3 is CASSPNGQGTSGANVLTF. In DNA, the CDR3 is TGTGCCAGCAGCCCGAACGGACAGGGGACCTCTGGGGCCAACGTCCTGACTTTC. This chain links TRBV7-3 with TRBJ2-6; 9 nucleotides match TRBD1. This CDR3 contains 18 residues. After removal of 5 bases from V and 0 bases from J, the junction contained 8 bases not matched to a gene. Germline V lookup: CDR1 SGHTA, CDR2 FQGTGA.

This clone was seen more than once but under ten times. In DNA form, the CDR3 reads TGTGCCTGGAGTCCACGGGGAGGGGGAGCCACCGGGGAGCTGTTTTTT. Residues: CAWSPRGGGATGELFF. The V call is TRBV30, the J call TRBJ2-2; tentatively, D is TRBD2 (7 bases). Per germline, CDR1 GTSNPN and CDR2 SVGIG (reference sequence). V lost 2 bases, J lost 4 bases, and 17 bases lay in between. This CDR3 spans 16 amino acids.

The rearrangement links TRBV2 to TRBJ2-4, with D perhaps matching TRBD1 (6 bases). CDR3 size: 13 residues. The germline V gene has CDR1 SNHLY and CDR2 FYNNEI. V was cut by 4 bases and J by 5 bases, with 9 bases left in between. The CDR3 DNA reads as TGTGCCAGCAGTGCAGACAGGCAAAACATTCAGTACTTC. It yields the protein CASSADRQNIQYF.

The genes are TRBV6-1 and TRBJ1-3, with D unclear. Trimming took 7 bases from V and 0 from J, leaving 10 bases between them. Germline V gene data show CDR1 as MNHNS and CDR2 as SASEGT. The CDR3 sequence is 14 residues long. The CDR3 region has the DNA TGTGCCAGCAACCCCAGTTACTCTGGAAACACCATATATTTT. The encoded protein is CASNPSYSGNTIYF.

The CDR3 region has the DNA TGTGCCAGCAGCTTGGTCTCCCAAGAGACCCAGTACTTC. Translating gives CASSLVSQETQYF. This sequence joins TRBV5-8 and TRBJ2-5; D unresolved. CDR1 is SGHTS and CDR2 is YDEGEE in the germline V gene. This CDR3 comprises 13 residues. The V end lost 0 bases, the J end lost 1 base, and 4 bases lay between the germline ends.

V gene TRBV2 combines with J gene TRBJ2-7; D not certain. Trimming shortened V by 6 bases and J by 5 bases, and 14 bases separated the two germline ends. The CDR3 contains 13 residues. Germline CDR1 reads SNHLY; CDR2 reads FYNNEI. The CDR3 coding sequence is TGTGCCAGCAGACCTGTTCTAGAAAACGAGCAGTACTTC. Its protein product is CASRPVLENEQYF.

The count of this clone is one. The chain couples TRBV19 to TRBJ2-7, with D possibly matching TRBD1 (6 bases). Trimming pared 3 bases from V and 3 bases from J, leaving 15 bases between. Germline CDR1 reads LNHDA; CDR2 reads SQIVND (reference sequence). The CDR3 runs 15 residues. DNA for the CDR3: TGTGCCAGTAGTATTCCCCCGGACAGAGACTACGAGCAGTACTTC. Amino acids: CASSIPPDRDYEQYF.

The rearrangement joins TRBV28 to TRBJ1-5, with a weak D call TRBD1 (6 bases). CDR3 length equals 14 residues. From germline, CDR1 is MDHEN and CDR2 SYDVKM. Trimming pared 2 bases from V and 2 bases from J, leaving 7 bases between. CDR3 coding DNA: TGTGCCAGCAGTTTAGGGGGCGGCAATCAGCCCCAGCATTTT. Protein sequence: CASSLGGGNQPQHF.

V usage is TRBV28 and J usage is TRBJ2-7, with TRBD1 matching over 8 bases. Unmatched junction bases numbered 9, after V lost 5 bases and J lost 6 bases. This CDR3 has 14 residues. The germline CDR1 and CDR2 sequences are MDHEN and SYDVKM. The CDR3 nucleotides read TGTGCCAGCAGTCTAGACAGGGGAGGATCCGAGCAGTACTTC. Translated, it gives CASSLDRGGSEQYF.

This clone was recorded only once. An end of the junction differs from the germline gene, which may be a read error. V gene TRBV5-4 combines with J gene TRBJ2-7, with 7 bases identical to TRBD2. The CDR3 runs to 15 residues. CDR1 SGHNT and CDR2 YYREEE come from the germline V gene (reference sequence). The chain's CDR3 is CASSLAWGGGDEQYF. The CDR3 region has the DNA TGTGCTAGCAGCTTGGCGTGGGGCGGGGGTGACGAGCAGTACTTC.

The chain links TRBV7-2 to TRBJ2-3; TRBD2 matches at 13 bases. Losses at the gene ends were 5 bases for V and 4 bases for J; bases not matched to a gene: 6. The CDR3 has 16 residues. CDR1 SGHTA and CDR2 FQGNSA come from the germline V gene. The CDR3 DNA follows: TGTGCCAGCAGCCGCTCACTAGCGGGAGGGGCAGATACGCAGTATTTT. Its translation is CASSRSLAGGADTQYF.

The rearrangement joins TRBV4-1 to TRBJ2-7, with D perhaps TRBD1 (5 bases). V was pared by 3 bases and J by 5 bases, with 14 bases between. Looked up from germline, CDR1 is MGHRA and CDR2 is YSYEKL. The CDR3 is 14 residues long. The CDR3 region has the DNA TGCGCCAGCAGCCAGAGCTCAGGGCGAAACGAGCAGTACTTC. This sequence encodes CASSQSSGRNEQYF.

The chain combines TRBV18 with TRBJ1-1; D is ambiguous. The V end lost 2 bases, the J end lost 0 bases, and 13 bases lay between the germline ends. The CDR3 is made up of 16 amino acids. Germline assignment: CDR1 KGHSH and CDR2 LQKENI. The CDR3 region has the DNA TGTGCCAGCTCACCATCCCAGGCACCTATGAACACTGAAGCTTTCTTT. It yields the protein CASSPSQAPMNTEAFF.

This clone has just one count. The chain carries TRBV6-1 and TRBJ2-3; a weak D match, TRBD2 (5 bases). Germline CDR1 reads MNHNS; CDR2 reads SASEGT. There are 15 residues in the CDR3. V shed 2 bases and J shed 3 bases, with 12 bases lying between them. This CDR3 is CASSEPLESTDTQYF. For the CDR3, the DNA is TGTGCCAGCAGTGAACCACTAGAATCGACAGATACGCAGTATTTT.

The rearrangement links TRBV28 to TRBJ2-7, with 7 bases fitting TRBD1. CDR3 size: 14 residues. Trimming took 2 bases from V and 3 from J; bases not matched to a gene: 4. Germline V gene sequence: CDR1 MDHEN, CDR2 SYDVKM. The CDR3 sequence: CASSLGTADYEQYF. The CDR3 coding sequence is TGTGCCAGCAGTTTAGGGACAGCTGACTACGAGCAGTACTTC. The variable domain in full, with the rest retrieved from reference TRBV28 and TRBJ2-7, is DVKVTQSSRYLVKRTGEKVFLECVQDMDHENMFWYRQDPGLGLRLIYFSYDVKMKEKGDIPEGYSVSREKKERFSLILESASTNQTSMYLCASSLGTADYEQYFGPGTRLTVT.

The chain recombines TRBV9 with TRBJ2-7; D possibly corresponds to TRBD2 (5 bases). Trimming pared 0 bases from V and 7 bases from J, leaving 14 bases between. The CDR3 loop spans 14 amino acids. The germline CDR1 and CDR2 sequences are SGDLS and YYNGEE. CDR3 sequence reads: CASSVVPSSGEQYF. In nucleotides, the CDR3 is TGTGCCAGCAGCGTAGTCCCTAGCTCGGGGGAGCAGTACTTC. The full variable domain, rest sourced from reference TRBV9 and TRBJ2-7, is DSGVTQTPKHLITATGQRVTLRCSPRSGDLSVYWYQQSLDQGLQFLIQYYNGEERAKGNILERFSAQQFPDLHSELNLSSLELGDSALYFCASSVVPSSGEQYFGPGTRLTVT.

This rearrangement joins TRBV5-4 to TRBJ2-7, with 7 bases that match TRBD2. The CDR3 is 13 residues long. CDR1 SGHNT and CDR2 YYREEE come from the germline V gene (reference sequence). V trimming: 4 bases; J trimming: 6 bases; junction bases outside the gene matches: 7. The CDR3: CASSPLSSGEQYF. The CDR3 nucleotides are TGTGCCAGCAGCCCCCTCTCTAGCGGCGAGCAGTACTTC.

The CDR3 reads CASSFGQSYEQYF. The CDR3 bases are TGTGCCAGCAGTTTCGGACAGTCCTACGAGCAGTACTTC. The chain recombines TRBV27 with TRBJ2-7; D may be TRBD1 (6 bases). Germline-derived CDR1 and CDR2 are MNHEY and SMNVEV (reference sequence). CDR3 length: 13 residues. The V and J ends lost 3 bases and 1 base respectively, with 7 bases between them.

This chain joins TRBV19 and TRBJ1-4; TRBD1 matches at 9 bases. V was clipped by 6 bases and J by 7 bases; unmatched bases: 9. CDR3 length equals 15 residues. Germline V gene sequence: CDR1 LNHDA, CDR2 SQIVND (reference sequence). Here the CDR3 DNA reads TGTGCCAGTAGGATCACAGGGGGCGCGGGTGAAAAACTGTTTTTT. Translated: CASRITGGAGEKLFF. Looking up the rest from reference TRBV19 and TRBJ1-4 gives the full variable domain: DGGITQSPKYLFRKEGQNVTLSCEQNLNHDAMYWYRQDPGQGLRLIYYSQIVNDFQKGDIAEGYSVSREKKESFPLTVTSAQKNPTAFYLCASRITGGAGEKLFFGSGTQLSVL.

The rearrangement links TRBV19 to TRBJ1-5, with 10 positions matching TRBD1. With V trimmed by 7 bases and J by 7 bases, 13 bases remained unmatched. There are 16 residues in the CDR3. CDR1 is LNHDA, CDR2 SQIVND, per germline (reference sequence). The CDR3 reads CASTGTGDGLWQPQHF. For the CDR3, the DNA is TGTGCCAGTACCGGGACAGGGGATGGCCTTTGGCAGCCCCAGCATTTT.

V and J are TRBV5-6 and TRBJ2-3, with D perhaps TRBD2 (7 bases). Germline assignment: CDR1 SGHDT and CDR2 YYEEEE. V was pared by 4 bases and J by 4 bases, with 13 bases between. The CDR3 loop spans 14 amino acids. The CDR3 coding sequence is TGTGCCAGCAGCGAGTGGGGGGGCCCAGATACGCAGTATTTT. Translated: CASSEWGGPDTQYF.

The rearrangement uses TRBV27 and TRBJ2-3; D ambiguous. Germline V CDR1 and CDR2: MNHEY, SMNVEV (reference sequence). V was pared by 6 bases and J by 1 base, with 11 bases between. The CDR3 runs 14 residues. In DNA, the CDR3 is TGTGCCAGCAGACCGAGTGGTCGCACAGATACGCAGTATTTT. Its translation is CASRPSGRTDTQYF.

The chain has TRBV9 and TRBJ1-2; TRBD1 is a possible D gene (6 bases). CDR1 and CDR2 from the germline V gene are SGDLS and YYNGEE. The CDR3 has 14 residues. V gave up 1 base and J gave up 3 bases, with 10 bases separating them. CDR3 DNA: TGTGCCAGCAGCGTACAAGGGGGGGACTATGGCTACACCTTC. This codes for CASSVQGGDYGYTF.

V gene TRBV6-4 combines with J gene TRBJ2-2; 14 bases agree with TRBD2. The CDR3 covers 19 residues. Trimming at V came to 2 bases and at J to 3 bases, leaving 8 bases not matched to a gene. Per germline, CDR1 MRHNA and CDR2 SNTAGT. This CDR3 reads CASSDEGTSGGLDTGELFF. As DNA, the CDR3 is TGTGCCAGCAGTGACGAGGGGACTAGCGGGGGTCTGGACACCGGGGAGCTGTTTTTT.

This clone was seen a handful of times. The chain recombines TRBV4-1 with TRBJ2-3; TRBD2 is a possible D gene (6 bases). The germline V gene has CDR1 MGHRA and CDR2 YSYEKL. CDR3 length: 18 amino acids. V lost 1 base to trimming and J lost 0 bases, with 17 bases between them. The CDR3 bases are TGCGCCAGCAGCCAAGGGGATCAGGTGGGGGGTAGCACAGATACGCAGTATTTT. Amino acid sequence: CASSQGDQVGGSTDTQYF.

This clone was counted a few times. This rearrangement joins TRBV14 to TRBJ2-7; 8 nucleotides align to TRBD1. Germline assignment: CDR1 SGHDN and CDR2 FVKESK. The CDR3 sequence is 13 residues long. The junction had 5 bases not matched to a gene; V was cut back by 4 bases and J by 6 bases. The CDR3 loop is CASSLWTGTEQYF. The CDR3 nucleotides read TGTGCCAGCAGCCTTTGGACAGGGACCGAGCAGTACTTC.

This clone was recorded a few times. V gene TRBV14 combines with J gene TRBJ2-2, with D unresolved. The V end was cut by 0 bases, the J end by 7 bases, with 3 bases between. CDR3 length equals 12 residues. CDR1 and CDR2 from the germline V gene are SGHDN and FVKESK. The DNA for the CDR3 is TGTGCCAGCAGCCAAGATTACGGGGAGCTGTTTTTT. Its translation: CASSQDYGELFF. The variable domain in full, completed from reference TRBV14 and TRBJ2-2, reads EAGVTQFPSHSVIEKGQTVTLRCDPISGHDNLYWYRRVMGKEIKFLLHFVKESKQDESGMPNNRFLAERTGGTYSTLKVQPAELEDSGVYFCASSQDYGELFFGEGSRLTVL.

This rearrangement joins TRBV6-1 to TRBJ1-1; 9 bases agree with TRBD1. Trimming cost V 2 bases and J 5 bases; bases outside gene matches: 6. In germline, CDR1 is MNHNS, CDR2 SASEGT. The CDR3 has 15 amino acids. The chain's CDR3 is CASSEPDRGGTEAFF. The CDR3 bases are TGTGCCAGCAGTGAACCGGACAGGGGAGGTACTGAAGCTTTCTTT.

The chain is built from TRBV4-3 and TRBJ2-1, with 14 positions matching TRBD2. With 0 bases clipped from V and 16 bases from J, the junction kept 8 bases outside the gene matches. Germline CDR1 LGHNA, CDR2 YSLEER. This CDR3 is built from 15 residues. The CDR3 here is CASSQDQGTSGSQFF. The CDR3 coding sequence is TGCGCCAGCAGCCAAGATCAGGGGACTAGCGGGAGTCAATTCTTC.